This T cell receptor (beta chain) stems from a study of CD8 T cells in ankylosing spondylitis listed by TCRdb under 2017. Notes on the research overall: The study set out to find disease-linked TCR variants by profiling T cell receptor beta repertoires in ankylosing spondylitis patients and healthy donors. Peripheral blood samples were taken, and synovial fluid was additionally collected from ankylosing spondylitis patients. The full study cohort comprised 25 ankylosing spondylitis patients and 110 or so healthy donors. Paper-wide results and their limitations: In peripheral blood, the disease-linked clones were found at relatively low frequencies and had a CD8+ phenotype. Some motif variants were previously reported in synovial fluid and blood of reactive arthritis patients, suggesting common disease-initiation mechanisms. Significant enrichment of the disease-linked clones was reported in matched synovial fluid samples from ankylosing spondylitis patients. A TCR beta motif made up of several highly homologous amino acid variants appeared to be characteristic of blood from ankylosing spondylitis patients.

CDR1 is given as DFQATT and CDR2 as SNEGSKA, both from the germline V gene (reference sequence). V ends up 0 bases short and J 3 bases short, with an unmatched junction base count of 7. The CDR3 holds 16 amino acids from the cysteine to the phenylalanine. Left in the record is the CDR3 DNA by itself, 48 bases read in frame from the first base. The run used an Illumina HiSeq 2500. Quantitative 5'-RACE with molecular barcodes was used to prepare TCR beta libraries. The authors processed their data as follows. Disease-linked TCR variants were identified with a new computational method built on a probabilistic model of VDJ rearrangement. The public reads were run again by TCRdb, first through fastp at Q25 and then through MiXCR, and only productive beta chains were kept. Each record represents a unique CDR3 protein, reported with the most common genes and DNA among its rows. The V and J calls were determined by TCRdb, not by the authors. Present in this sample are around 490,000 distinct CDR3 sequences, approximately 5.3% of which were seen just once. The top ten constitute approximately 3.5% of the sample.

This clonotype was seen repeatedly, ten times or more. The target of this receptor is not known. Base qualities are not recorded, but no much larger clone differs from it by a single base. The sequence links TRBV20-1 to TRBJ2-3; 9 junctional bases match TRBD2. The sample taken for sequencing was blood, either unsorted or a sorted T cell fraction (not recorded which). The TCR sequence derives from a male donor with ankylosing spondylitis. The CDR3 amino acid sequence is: CSAREISSGGTDTQYF. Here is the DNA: TGCAGTGCTAGAGAAATCTCGAGCGGGGGGACAGATACGCAGTATTTT.